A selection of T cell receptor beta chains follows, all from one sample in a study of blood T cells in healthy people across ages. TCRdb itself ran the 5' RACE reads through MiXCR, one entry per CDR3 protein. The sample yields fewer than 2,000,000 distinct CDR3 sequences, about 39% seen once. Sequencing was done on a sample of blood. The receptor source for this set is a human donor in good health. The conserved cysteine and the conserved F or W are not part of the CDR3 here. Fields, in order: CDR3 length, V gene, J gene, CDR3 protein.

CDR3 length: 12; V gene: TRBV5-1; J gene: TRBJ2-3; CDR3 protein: ASNLYGGTDTQY
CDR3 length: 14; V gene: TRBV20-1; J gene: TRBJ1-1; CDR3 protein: SAGQGWGYSNTEAF
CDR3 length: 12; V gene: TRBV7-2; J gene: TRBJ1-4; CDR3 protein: ASSLDVEGGKLF
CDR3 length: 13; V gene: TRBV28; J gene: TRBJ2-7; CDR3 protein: ASSGWTRGVNEQY
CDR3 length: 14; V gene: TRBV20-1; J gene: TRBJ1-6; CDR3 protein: SARDRDRVRNSPLH
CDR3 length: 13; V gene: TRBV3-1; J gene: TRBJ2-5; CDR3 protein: ASSPTTALEKTQY
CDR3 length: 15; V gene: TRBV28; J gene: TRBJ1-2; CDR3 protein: ASSPATGIGWADGYT
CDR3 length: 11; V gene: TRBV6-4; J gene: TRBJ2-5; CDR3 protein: ASSAVQLGEQY
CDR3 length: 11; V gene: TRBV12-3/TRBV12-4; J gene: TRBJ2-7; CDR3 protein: ASSGLDTYEQY
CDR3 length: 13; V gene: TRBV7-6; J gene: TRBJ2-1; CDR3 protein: ASSLAGRVGNEQF